The source of this T cell receptor (beta chain) is a study of beta chain features in type 1 diabetes. Expressed TCRB transcripts were sequenced after all isolated RNA was converted to cDNA. Some clones are missing from TCRdb's copy, which holds only in-frame ones; the method was immunoSEQ multiplex PCR. This sample yields hundreds of thousands of clones, of which roughly an eighth are seen a single time; nearly 0.04% belongs to the top ten. Worth noting for this clone: Its specificity is unknown.

Trimming took 4 bases from V and 5 from J; bases not matched to a gene: 2. Germline V gene data show CDR1 as SGHNT and CDR2 as YYREEE (reference sequence). The CDR3 is made up of 13 amino acids. The study, taken as a whole, reports: All four CD4+ subsets of Type 1 diabetes patients contained TCRB CDR3s that were moderately but significantly shorter.

The rearrangement joins TRBV5-4 to TRBJ1-2, with 10 bases matching TRBD1. This receptor was taken from a man between 18 and 35 years old with type 1 diabetes. Sequences were obtained from naive CD4+ T cells from blood. The CDR3 region has the DNA TGTGCCAGCAGCGGACAGGGGGTATATGGCTACACCTTC. Translation gives CASSGQGVYGYTF.